One and the same sample provided the 19 T cell receptor beta chains below, sequenced in a study of T cell clonality in common variable immunodeficiency. Measured with immunoSEQ multiplex PCR; TCRdb has only the in-frame clones, and not every one. The sample includes approximately 60,000 clones, none of them occurring once. Sequences were obtained from peripheral blood mononuclear cells. All receptors come from a person aged 18-70 years in good health.

At least ten counts were recorded for this clone. The observed sequence ends 3 residues before the CDR3 terminus, with the missing tail filled in from the germline J gene. J is TRBJ2-3 and V is TRBV6-4, with 9 bases identical to TRBD2. The germline CDR1 and CDR2 sequences are MRHNA and SNTAGT. The ends lost 2 bases at V and 3 bases at J; junction bases unmatched: 0. The CDR3 extends over 14 amino acids. CDR3 sequence reads: CASSDTSGTDTQYF. Partial CDR3 DNA: TGTGCCAGCAGTGACACTAGCGGGACAGATACG.

This clone was picked up a small number of times. The CDR3 is cut off 3 residues early in the read; its end comes from the germline J gene. The chain is built from TRBV7-2 and TRBJ2-2; D not certain. The CDR3 runs to 14 residues. Per the germline V gene, CDR1 is SGHTA and CDR2 is FQGNSA. Partial CDR3 DNA: TGTGCCAGCAGCTTATGGGTCACTAATGAAAAG. It is translated as CASSLWVTNEK. The full CDR3 protein reads CASSLWVTNEKLFF.

This clone has only a few counts. Coverage ceases 3 residues before the CDR3 finishes, and the germline J gene fills in the end. This rearrangement joins TRBV7-9 to TRBJ1-1, with 9 bases matching TRBD1. The V and J ends lost 2 bases and 5 bases, in that order; junction bases with no gene match: 3. CDR3 length: 14 amino acids. CDR1 is SEHNR, CDR2 FQNEAQ, per germline (reference sequence). The sequenced part of the CDR3 DNA is TGTGCCAGCAGCTTATCACAGGGGGCAACTGAA. The encoded protein is CASSLSQGATE. The full CDR3 sequence reads CASSLSQGATEAFF.

This clone was picked up many times. The missing CDR3 end, 3 residues past where the read stops, is filled in from the germline J gene. The chain couples TRBV20-1 to TRBJ2-7, with TRBD2 matching 7 bases. Germline CDR1 is DFQATT and CDR2 is SNEGSKA (reference sequence). Trimming at V came to 3 bases and at J to 2 bases, leaving 7 bases not matched to a gene. The CDR3 consists of 14 residues. This CDR3 reads CSASGPSGPYEQYF. CDR3 DNA (partial): TGCAGTGCTAGCGGGCCTAGCGGCCCCTACGAG.

A few counts support this clone. Being one base from a much bigger clone, this may be a read error. Coverage ceases 3 residues before the CDR3 finishes, and the germline J gene fills in the end. The V call is TRBV30, the J call TRBJ1-5; 8 nucleotides line up with TRBD1. Trimming took 4 bases from V and 6 from J; bases not matched to a gene: 17. The CDR3 contains 17 residues. CDR1 is GTSNPN and CDR2 is SVGIG in the germline V gene (reference sequence). Partial CDR3 DNA: TGTGCCTGGACTGTGGCAGGTAGGGGACAGGCTATTCAGCCC. Translation gives CAWTVAGRGQAIQP. From start to end, the CDR3 is CAWTVAGRGQAIQPQHF.

This clone was seen repeatedly, ten times or more. This chain's CDR3 is CSARGLTNYEQYF. CDR3 bases read: TGCAGTGCTAGGGGACTGACCAACTACGAG. The chain couples TRBV20-1 to TRBJ2-7; D possibly corresponds to TRBD2 (6 bases). The read comes to an end 3 residues before the CDR3 does, leaving the germline J gene to fill in the end. Germline V gives CDR1 DFQATT, CDR2 SNEGSKA (reference sequence). This CDR3 is 13 amino acids long. The ends were cut back, 3 bases at V and 3 bases at J, with 12 bases in the middle.

This clone was found a few times. The DNA ends 3 residues before the CDR3 does, and the rest of the CDR3 is filled in from the germline J gene. This chain connects TRBV7-2 to TRBJ1-1; D not resolved. This CDR3 has 14 amino acids. The germline V gene encodes CDR1 SGHTA and CDR2 FQGNSA. CDR3 bases read: TGTGCCAGCAGCTTAGGGACTAGCGGTGATGAG. Amino acids: CASSLGTSGDE. The full-length CDR3 reads as CASSLGTSGDEAFF. Combining the CDR3 with reference TRBV7-2 and TRBJ1-1 gives the whole variable domain GAGVSQSPSNKVTEKGKDVELRCDPISGHTALYWYRQSLGQGLEFLIYFQGNSAPDKSGLPSDRFSAERTGGSVSTLTIQRTQQEDSAVYLCASSLGTSGDEAFFGQGTRLTVV.

This clone was seen ten or more times. The read ends 3 residues before the CDR3 terminus; that terminus is restored from the germline J gene. The chain carries TRBV5-1 and TRBJ1-1; D ambiguous. The CDR3 is 14 residues long. In germline, CDR1 is SGHRS, CDR2 YFSETQ. V lost 4 bases to trimming and J lost 0 bases, with 10 bases between them. The CDR3 is CASSPLILNTEAFF. The DNA read from the CDR3 is TGCGCCAGCAGCCCCCTAATACTGAACACTGAA. Using reference TRBV5-1 and TRBJ1-1 for the parts outside the CDR3, the full variable domain is KAGVTQTPRYLIKTRGQQVTLSCSPISGHRSVSWYQQTPGQGLQFLFEYFSETQRNKGNFPGRFSGRQFSNSRSEMNVSTLELGDSALYLCASSPLILNTEAFFGQGTRLTVV.

This clone was seen at least ten times. The CDR3 extends 3 residues past the end of the read, so its final part is completed from the germline J gene. The chain has TRBV2 and TRBJ1-2, with 9 bases lining up with TRBD1. J was trimmed by 4 bases and V by 4 bases; bases with no gene match: 4. The CDR3 loop spans 14 amino acids. Germline CDR1 is SNHLY and CDR2 is FYNNEI. CDR3 sequence: CASSVGQGGYGYTF. The CDR3 bases that were read are TGTGCCAGCAGTGTGGGACAGGGCGGCTATGGC.

The table lists this clone with many counts. Read sequence stops 3 residues before the CDR3 end, and the germline J gene provides the missing end. The genes are TRBV30 and TRBJ1-1, with D possibly matching TRBD1 (5 bases). This CDR3 spans 12 amino acids. Per the germline V gene, CDR1 is GTSNPN and CDR2 is SVGIG (reference sequence). Trimming shortened V by 0 bases and J by 4 bases, and 6 bases separated the two germline ends. The CDR3 here is CAWSVGGTEAFF. The sequenced part of the CDR3 DNA is TGTGCCTGGAGTGTGGGGGGCACTGAA.

Many counts were recorded for this clone. The DNA read from the CDR3 is TGTGCCAGCTCGATAGGCGGGGTATCGAACACTGAA. It specifies CASSIGGVSNTE. The CDR3 in its entirety is CASSIGGVSNTEAFF. This chain links TRBV28 with TRBJ1-1; D is ambiguous. The read falls 3 residues short of the CDR3 end, and the missing part is taken from the germline J gene. Germline CDR1 reads MDHEN; CDR2 reads SYDVKM. V lost 8 bases and J 1 base, leaving 17 bases between the germline ends. The CDR3 loop spans 15 amino acids.

This clone was picked up many times. The read finishes 3 residues shy of the CDR3 end, and the germline J gene is used to complete it. The chain is built from TRBV19 and TRBJ2-3; 7 bases align to TRBD1. V was clipped by 2 bases and J by 0 bases; unmatched bases: 2. The CDR3 spans 15 residues. From germline, CDR1 is LNHDA and CDR2 SQIVND (reference sequence). The part of the CDR3 DNA that was read is TGTGCCAGTAGTATAACAGGGGTTAGCACAGATACG. Translated, it gives CASSITGVSTDT. The whole CDR3 sequence is CASSITGVSTDTQYF.

This clone appeared many times. The read falls 3 residues short of the CDR3 end, and the missing part is taken from the germline J gene. V gene TRBV20-1 combines with J gene TRBJ2-2, with TRBD2 as a possible D gene (5 bases). Per germline, CDR1 DFQATT and CDR2 SNEGSKA (reference sequence). The CDR3 totals 16 residues. The V end lost 1 base, the J end lost 3 bases, and 15 bases lay between the germline ends. CDR3 in amino acids: CSARATGRGDTGELFF. The DNA read from the CDR3 is TGCAGTGCTAGAGCGACCGGACGGGGTGACACCGGGGAG.

This clone was seen ten or more times. The CDR3 extends 3 residues past the end of the read, so its final part is completed from the germline J gene. This sample also contains other DNA sequences that code for the same CDR3. The rearrangement uses TRBV20-1 and TRBJ2-5; TRBD1 is a possible D gene (6 bases). Germline CDR1 and CDR2: DFQATT and SNEGSKA (reference sequence). V was pared by 6 bases and J by 1 base, with 12 bases between. This CDR3 is 13 amino acids long. CDR3 bases read: TGCAGTGCCCCCAGGGGCTCCCAAGAGACC. Protein sequence: CSAPRGSQET. The whole CDR3 sequence reads CSAPRGSQETQYF.

This clone has ten or more counts. The read halts 3 residues ahead of the CDR3 end, with the missing end drawn from the germline J gene. The chain combines TRBV11-2 with TRBJ2-1, with 9 bases aligning to TRBD1. Trimming removed 5 bases from V and 8 bases from J; junction bases left unmatched: 10. Germline CDR1 SGHAT, CDR2 FQNNGV. This CDR3 region has 15 residues. CDR3 DNA (partial): TGTGCCAGCAGCGCCAGGGGGACAGGGCTAGATGAG. This translates into CASSARGTGLDE. The CDR3 in its entirety is CASSARGTGLDEQFF. Combining the CDR3 with reference TRBV11-2 and TRBJ2-1 gives the whole variable domain EAGVAQSPRYKIIEKRQSVAFWCNPISGHATLYWYQQILGQGPKLLIQFQNNGVVDDSQLPKDRFSAERLKGVDSTLKIQPAKLEDSAVYLCASSARGTGLDEQFFGPGTRLTVL.

This clone was counted many times. The part of the CDR3 DNA that was read is TGCGCCAGCAGCCAACAGGGGTACACTGAA. Translated, it gives CASSQQGYTE. The CDR3 reads in full as CASSQQGYTEAFF. The chain employs TRBV5-1 and TRBJ1-1; 7 positions match TRBD1. The read finishes 3 residues shy of the CDR3 end, and the germline J gene is used to complete it. The CDR3 length is 13 residues. Germline V CDR1 and CDR2: SGHRS, YFSETQ. V shed 4 bases, J shed 3 bases, and the junction held 3 bases outside the gene matches.

This clone was counted between two and nine times. The CDR3 sequence: CASSLAASSHNDYTF. The CDR3 bases that were read are TGTGCCAGTAGCCTCGCGGCCTCTTCCCACAATGAC. V is TRBV19 and J is TRBJ1-2; no firm D call. The read ends 3 residues before the CDR3 terminus; that terminus is restored from the germline J gene. CDR1 LNHDA and CDR2 SQIVND come from the germline V gene (reference sequence). The CDR3 is 15 residues long. Based on the CDR3 plus reference TRBV19 and TRBJ1-2, the full variable domain is DGGITQSPKYLFRKEGQNVTLSCEQNLNHDAMYWYRQDPGQGLRLIYYSQIVNDFQKGDIAEGYSVSREKKESFPLTVTSAQKNPTAFYLCASSLAASSHNDYTFGSGTRLTVV.

Many counts were recorded for this clone. The CDR3 end lies 3 residues beyond the end of the read and is filled in from the germline J gene. The chain carries TRBV30 and TRBJ1-2; unclear D gene. V lost 6 bases and J lost 7, with 15 bases in between. The CDR3 extends over 12 amino acids. Per germline, CDR1 GTSNPN and CDR2 SVGIG (reference sequence). Partial CDR3 DNA: TGTGCCTGCTCCGACCCCCCGGGTGGC. Its translation is CACSDPPGG. The complete CDR3 protein is CACSDPPGGYTF.

This clone was recorded many times. CDR3: CASSFAFLRNTIYF. CDR3 DNA, as far as it was read: TGTGCCAGCAGTTTCGCGTTCTTGCGAAACACC. The chain couples TRBV12-3 or TRBV12-4 to TRBJ1-3, with D unresolved. From the germline J gene comes the end of the CDR3, since the read stops 3 residues before it. The CDR3 covers 14 residues. V was shortened by 3 bases and J by 5 bases, with 11 bases between the two germline ends.